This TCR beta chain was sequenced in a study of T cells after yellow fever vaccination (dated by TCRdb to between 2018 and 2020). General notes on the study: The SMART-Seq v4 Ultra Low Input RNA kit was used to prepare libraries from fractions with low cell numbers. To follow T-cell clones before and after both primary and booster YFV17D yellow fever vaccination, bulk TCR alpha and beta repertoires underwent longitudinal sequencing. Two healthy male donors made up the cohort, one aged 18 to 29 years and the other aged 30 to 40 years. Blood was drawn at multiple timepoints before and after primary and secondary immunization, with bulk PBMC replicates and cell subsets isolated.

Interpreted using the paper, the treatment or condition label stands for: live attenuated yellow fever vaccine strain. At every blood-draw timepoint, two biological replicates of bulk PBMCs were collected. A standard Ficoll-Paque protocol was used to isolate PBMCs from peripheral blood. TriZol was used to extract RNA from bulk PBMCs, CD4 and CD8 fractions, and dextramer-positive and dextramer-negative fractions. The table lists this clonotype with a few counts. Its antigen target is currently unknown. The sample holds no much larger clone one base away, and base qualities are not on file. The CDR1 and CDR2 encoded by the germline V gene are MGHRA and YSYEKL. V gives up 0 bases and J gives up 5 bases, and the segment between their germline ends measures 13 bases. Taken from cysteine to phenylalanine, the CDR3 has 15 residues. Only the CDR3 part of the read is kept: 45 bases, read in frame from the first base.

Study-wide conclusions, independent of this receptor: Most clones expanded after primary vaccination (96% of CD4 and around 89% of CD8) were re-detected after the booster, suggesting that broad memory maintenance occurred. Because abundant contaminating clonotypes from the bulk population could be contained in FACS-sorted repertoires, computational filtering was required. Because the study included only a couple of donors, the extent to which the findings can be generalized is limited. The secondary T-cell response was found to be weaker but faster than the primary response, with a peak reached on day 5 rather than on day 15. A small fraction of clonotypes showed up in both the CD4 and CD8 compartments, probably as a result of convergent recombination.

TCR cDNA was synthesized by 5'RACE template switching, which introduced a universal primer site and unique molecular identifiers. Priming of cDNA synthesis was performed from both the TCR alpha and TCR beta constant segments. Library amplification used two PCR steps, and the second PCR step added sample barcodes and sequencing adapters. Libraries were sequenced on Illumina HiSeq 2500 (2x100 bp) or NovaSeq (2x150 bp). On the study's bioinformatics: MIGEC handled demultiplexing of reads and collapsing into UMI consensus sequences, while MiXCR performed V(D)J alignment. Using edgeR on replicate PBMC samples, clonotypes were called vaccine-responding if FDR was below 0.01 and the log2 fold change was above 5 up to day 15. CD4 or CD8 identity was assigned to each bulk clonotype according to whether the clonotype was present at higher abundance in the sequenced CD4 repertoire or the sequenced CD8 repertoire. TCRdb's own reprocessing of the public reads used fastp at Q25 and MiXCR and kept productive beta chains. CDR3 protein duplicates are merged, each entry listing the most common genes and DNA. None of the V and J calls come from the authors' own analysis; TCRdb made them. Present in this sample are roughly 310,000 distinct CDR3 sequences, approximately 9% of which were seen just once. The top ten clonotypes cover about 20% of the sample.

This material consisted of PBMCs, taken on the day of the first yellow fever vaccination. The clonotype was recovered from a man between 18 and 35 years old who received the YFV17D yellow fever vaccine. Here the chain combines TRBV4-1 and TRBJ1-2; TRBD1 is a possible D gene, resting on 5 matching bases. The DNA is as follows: TGCGCCAGCAGCCAAGAGGGCAGGGAGCCTTATGGCTACACCTTC. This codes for CASSQEGREPYGYTF.